The 22 T cell receptor beta chains presented below share a single source sample, sequenced in a study of spatial heterogeneity in lung cancer. Study results and limitations: Counts that tracked tumor mutation counts were those of expanded intratumoral alpha and beta TCRs.

These receptors' antigens are unknown. Time point denoted: sample taken at primary tumor resection. TCRdb redid the calling of the 5' RACE reads with MiXCR, one entry per CDR3 protein. The sample includes 5,600 or so distinct CDR3 sequences, around 5% of them seen just once. The sample was lung tumor tissue, taken at surgery. Receptors were obtained from a male donor with early-stage non-small cell lung cancer.

By share, this clonotype counts as medium-sized. Because the library targeted alpha chains, this beta chain is an off-target read whose size means little. The V and J genes are TRBV19 and TRBJ2-1, with D perhaps matching TRBD2 (5 bases). With 6 bases removed from V and 4 bases from J, the gap between germline ends came to 19 bases. CDR3 size: 16 residues. CDR1 and CDR2 (germline): LNHDA, SQIVND (reference sequence). CDR3 bases: TGTGCCAGTAGCTCAGGACTTGCCGCGGGTTACAATGAGCAGTTCTTC. It is translated as CASSSGLAAGYNEQFF.

This clonotype occurred many times. This beta chain is an unintended read in a library built for alpha chains; its size means little. V gene TRBV7-3 combines with J gene TRBJ1-1; D unresolved. The germline CDR1 and CDR2 sequences are SGHTA and FQGTGA. The CDR3 is 13 amino acids. V lost 1 base, J lost 1 base, and 4 bases lay in between. Here the CDR3 reads CASSLRRNTEAFF. DNA for the CDR3: TGTGCCAGCAGCTTAAGGCGGAACACTGAAGCTTTCTTT. Complete variable domain (other parts from reference TRBV7-3 and TRBJ1-1): GAGVSQTPSNKVTEKGKYVELRCDPISGHTALYWYRQSLGQGPEFLIYFQGTGAADDSGLPNDRFFAVRPEGSVSTLKIQRTERGDSAVYLCASSLRRNTEAFFGQGTRLTVV.

By sample fraction, this clonotype is medium-sized. The library was designed around alpha chains, so this beta chain is a stray read whose abundance carries little weight. This chain joins TRBV5-1 and TRBJ2-1; D unresolved. This CDR3 region has 14 residues. Trimming removed 0 bases at V and 0 bases at J, with 4 bases between. Germline values: CDR1 SGHRS, CDR2 YFSETQ. Here the CDR3 reads CASSLAFSYNEQFF. The CDR3, as DNA: TGCGCCAGCAGCTTGGCGTTCTCCTACAATGAGCAGTTCTTC.

This clonotype occurred many times. Little can be read into the size of this beta chain, an off-target read in a library designed for alpha chains. J is TRBJ2-1 and V is TRBV12-3 or TRBV12-4, with TRBD2 identical over 7 bases. This CDR3 contains 14 residues. V was pared by 4 bases and J by 7 bases, with 7 bases of the junction left unmatched. The CDR3 sequence is CASSSWGGGNEQFF. CDR3 sequence (DNA): TGTGCCAGCAGTTCCTGGGGGGGAGGAAATGAGCAGTTCTTC.

This clonotype was recorded many times. This beta chain appears as a stray read in a library generated for alpha chains; its size is not informative. The gene calls are TRBV12-3 or TRBV12-4 and TRBJ1-5; D not resolved. This CDR3 spans 15 amino acids. Trimming pared 5 bases from V and 9 bases from J, leaving 20 bases between. In DNA, the CDR3 is TGTGCCAGCAGTCACCTGGGTACCGGCAATATGCCCCAGCATTTT. Encoded protein: CASSHLGTGNMPQHF.

By share, this clonotype ranks as medium-sized. A library made for alpha chains picked up this beta chain off target, so its size means little. The chain employs TRBV7-2 and TRBJ1-4, with D hard to call. The CDR3 contains 15 residues. The ends were cut back, 1 base at V and 0 bases at J, with 6 bases in the middle. Germline V gene data show CDR1 as SGHTA and CDR2 as FQGNSA. The CDR3 region has the DNA TGTGCCAGCAGCTTAGTGGGCACAACTAATGAAAAACTGTTTTTT. It translates to CASSLVGTTNEKLFF.

At least ten counts were recorded for this clonotype. Since the library was made to target alpha chains, this beta chain is a stray read and its abundance is not meaningful. The genes are TRBV19 and TRBJ2-1; a weak D match, TRBD2 (6 bases). Germline V gives CDR1 LNHDA, CDR2 SQIVND (reference sequence). V shed 3 bases and J shed 3 bases, with 12 bases lying between them. CDR3 length: 15 amino acids. The CDR3 DNA reads as TGTGCCAGTAGTATGGCGGAGGGAGGCTACAATGAGCAGTTCTTC. Amino acids: CASSMAEGGYNEQFF. Looking up the rest from reference TRBV19 and TRBJ2-1 gives the full variable domain: DGGITQSPKYLFRKEGQNVTLSCEQNLNHDAMYWYRQDPGQGLRLIYYSQIVNDFQKGDIAEGYSVSREKKESFPLTVTSAQKNPTAFYLCASSMAEGGYNEQFFGPGTRLTVL.

This clonotype has ten or more counts. Little can be read into the size of this beta chain, an off-target read in a library designed for alpha chains. The gene calls are TRBV4-1 and TRBJ2-1; TRBD2 aligns across 9 bases. CDR1 MGHRA and CDR2 YSYEKL come from the germline V gene. The V gene end was trimmed by 1 base and the J gene end by 15 bases; junction bases not matched to a gene: 4. There are 12 residues in the CDR3. The CDR3 sequence is CASSQAGTSLFF. In DNA, the CDR3 is TGCGCCAGCAGCCAAGCCGGGACTAGCCTGTTCTTC.

This clonotype was detected many times. The library was prepared for alpha chains; this beta chain is a stray read, so its frequency means little. The rearrangement links TRBV21-1 to TRBJ1-3. TRBV21-1 is noted as a pseudogene. This CDR3 is built from 16 residues. Here the CDR3 DNA reads TGTGCCAGCAGCAAAGTTTTCAGCTCCTCTGGAAACACCATATATTTT. Its translation: CASSKVFSSSGNTIYF.

This clonotype was found many times. As an off-target read in a library built for alpha chains, this beta chain has a frequency of little significance. The V call is TRBV7-8, the J call TRBJ1-1, with 7 bases fitting TRBD1. V trimming: 1 base; J trimming: 5 bases; junction bases outside the gene matches: 7. Germline V gene lookup returns CDR1 SGHVS and CDR2 FQNEAQ. The CDR3 covers 15 residues. CDR3 coding DNA: TGTGCCAGCAGCTTAGATGGTGGCAGGGGGACTGAAGCTTTCTTT. Translating it yields CASSLDGGRGTEAFF.

In this sample, this clonotype turned up many times. This beta chain turned up in a library designed for alpha chains; as an off-target read, its abundance says little. The J gene is TRBJ2-3, the V gene TRBV4-2; 7 nucleotides agree with TRBD1. Germline V CDR1 and CDR2: LGHNA, YNFKEQ. V lost 2 bases to trimming and J lost 0 bases; unmatched junction nucleotides: 5. The CDR3 has 16 residues. CDR3 in DNA: TGTGCCAGCAGCCAAAGTTCGACAGGGAGCACAGATACGCAGTATTTT. Protein product: CASSQSSTGSTDTQYF.

This clonotype was found many times. This beta chain is off target for a library built for alpha chains, so its abundance means little. The chain links TRBV18 to TRBJ2-1, with TRBD1 identical over 11 bases. CDR3 length: 17 amino acids. Germline trimming cut 3 bases from V and 4 bases from J; bases unmatched to any gene: 8. Germline-derived CDR1 and CDR2 are KGHSH and LQKENI. For the CDR3, the DNA is TGTGCCAGCTCACCCAGGACAGGGGGCCTGGGTTACAATGAGCAGTTCTTC. Its protein is CASSPRTGGLGYNEQFF.

This clonotype was counted at least ten times. Mismatch with germline at one junction end may stem from a read error. Being off target in a library aimed at alpha chains, this beta chain has a size of little meaning. V usage is TRBV3-1 and J usage is TRBJ2-3; D call uncertain. Looked up from germline, CDR1 is LGHDT and CDR2 is YNNKEL (reference sequence). The CDR3 is 15 residues long. CDR3 protein: CVSSQDLGEEVTQYF. In DNA form, the CDR3 reads TGTGTCAGCAGCCAAGATCTTGGCGAAGAAGTTACGCAGTATTTT.

Within the sample, this clonotype is medium-sized. This beta chain is an off-target read within a library intended for alpha chains, so its frequency means little. The rearrangement links TRBV6-2 or TRBV6-3 to TRBJ2-2, with 9 bases fitting TRBD1. Per the germline V gene, CDR1 is MNHEY and CDR2 is SVGEGT. The CDR3 is 15 residues long. V trimming: 2 bases; J trimming: 3 bases; junction bases outside the gene matches: 1. Here the CDR3 DNA reads TGTGCCAGCAGTTACGGGACAGGGTACACCGGGGAGCTGTTTTTT. Translating gives CASSYGTGYTGELFF.

By share of the sample, this clonotype is medium-sized. The library was designed around alpha chains, so this beta chain is a stray read whose abundance carries little weight. The gene calls are TRBV7-2 and TRBJ1-2; D unresolved. Trimming pared 1 base from V and 2 bases from J, leaving 8 bases between. The CDR3 is 14 residues long. The germline CDR1 and CDR2 sequences are SGHTA and FQGNSA. The CDR3 protein is CASSLVNTNYGYTF. The DNA for the CDR3 is TGTGCCAGCAGCTTAGTTAACACCAACTATGGCTACACCTTC.

At least ten counts were recorded for this clonotype. The size of this beta chain means little, since it is a stray read in a library made for alpha chains. The chain couples TRBV5-1 to TRBJ2-3; 9 bases map to TRBD1. Germline V gives CDR1 SGHRS, CDR2 YFSETQ. This CDR3 spans 18 amino acids. V trimming: 0 bases; J trimming: 1 base; junction bases outside the gene matches: 9. As DNA, the CDR3 is TGCGCCAGCAGCTTGGCCTCGGGGGGACAGGGCGGCACAGATACGCAGTATTTT. The encoded protein is CASSLASGGQGGTDTQYF. Filled out from reference TRBV5-1 and TRBJ2-3, the complete variable domain reads KAGVTQTPRYLIKTRGQQVTLSCSPISGHRSVSWYQQTPGQGLQFLFEYFSETQRNKGNFPGRFSGRQFSNSRSEMNVSTLELGDSALYLCASSLASGGQGGTDTQYFGPGTRLTVL.

This clonotype is categorized as medium-sized (0.01 to 0.1%). With the library built for alpha chains, this beta chain is off target and its frequency is not meaningful. The chain is built from TRBV3-1 and TRBJ2-3; the D gene is possibly TRBD2 (6 bases). The CDR3 totals 16 residues. CDR1 LGHDT and CDR2 YNNKEL come from the germline V gene (reference sequence). Trimming stripped 4 bases from V and 1 base from J, with 15 bases between. The CDR3 nucleotides are TGTGCCAGCAGCCCCGTCGGAGGGGACGGCACAGATACGCAGTATTTT. Translating gives CASSPVGGDGTDTQYF.

To note about this clonotype: This beta chain turned up in a library designed for alpha chains; as an off-target read, its abundance says little. The gene calls are TRBV5-6 and TRBJ2-4; perhaps TRBD1 as D (6 bases). Germline V gives CDR1 SGHDT, CDR2 YYEEEE. The V end was cut by 2 bases, the J end by 9 bases, with 18 bases between. The CDR3 length is 15 residues. The CDR3 nucleotides are TGTGCCAGCAGCTTACATGGGGCGGAAGGGGGCATTCAGTACTTC. The encoded protein is CASSLHGAEGGIQYF.

Regarding this clonotype: A read error is possible here, since a much larger clone lies one base away. The library was prepared for alpha chains; this beta chain is a stray read, so its frequency means little. The chain employs TRBV12-3 or TRBV12-4 and TRBJ1-5; D gene ambiguous. The CDR3 has 12 amino acids. Here the CDR3 reads CVSSGSNQPQHF. CDR3 coding DNA: TGTGTCAGCAGCGGAAGCAATCAGCCCCAGCATTTT.

This clonotype was observed many times. A library made for alpha chains picked up this beta chain off target, so its size means little. J is TRBJ1-1 and V is TRBV25-1; 8 positions match TRBD1. Germline trimming cut 5 bases from V and 4 bases from J; bases unmatched to any gene: 0. CDR1 MGHDK and CDR2 SYGVNS come from the germline V gene. This CDR3 has 12 residues. The CDR3 DNA reads TGTGCCAGCAGTACAGGGGGCACTGAAGCTTTCTTT. This codes for CASSTGGTEAFF. Combining the CDR3 with reference TRBV25-1 and TRBJ1-1 gives the whole variable domain EADIYQTPRYLVIGTGKKITLECSQTMGHDKMYWYQQDPGMELHLIHYSYGVNSTEKGDLSSESTVSRIRTEHFPLTLESARPSHTSQYLCASSTGGTEAFFGQGTRLTVV.

This clonotype was found many times. This beta chain represents an off-target read in a library built for alpha chains; its size is of limited meaning. The rearrangement links TRBV4-3 to TRBJ2-7, with D tentatively TRBD1 (5 bases). Germline V gives CDR1 LGHNA, CDR2 YSLEER. V was pared by 0 bases and J by 4 bases, with 10 bases between. The CDR3 has 14 amino acids. The CDR3 nucleotides read TGCGCCAGCAGCCAAGATTGGGGCCGTTACGAGCAGTACTTC. It yields the protein CASSQDWGRYEQYF.

In its sample, this clonotype was seen many times. The library was designed around alpha chains, so this beta chain is a stray read whose abundance carries little weight. The chain recombines TRBV18 with TRBJ2-5; D is ambiguous. Germline values: CDR1 KGHSH, CDR2 LQKENI. With 2 bases removed from V and 7 bases from J, the gap between germline ends came to 17 bases. The CDR3 has 15 residues. This CDR3 is CASSPENSGVGTQYF. DNA of the CDR3: TGTGCCAGCTCACCAGAAAATTCTGGGGTTGGGACCCAGTACTTC.